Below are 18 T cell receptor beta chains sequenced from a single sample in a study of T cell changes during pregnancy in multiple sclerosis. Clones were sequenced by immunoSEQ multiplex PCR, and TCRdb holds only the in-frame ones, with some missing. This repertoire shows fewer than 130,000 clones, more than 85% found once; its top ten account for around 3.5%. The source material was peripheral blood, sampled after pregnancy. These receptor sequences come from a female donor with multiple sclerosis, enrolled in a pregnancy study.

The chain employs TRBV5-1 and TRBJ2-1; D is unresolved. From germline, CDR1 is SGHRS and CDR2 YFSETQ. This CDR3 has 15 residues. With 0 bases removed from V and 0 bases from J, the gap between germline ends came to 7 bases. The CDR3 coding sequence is TGCGCCAGCAGCTTGGAGGCGGCCTCCTACAATGAGCAGTTCTTC. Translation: CASSLEAASYNEQFF. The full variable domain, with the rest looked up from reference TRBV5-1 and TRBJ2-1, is KAGVTQTPRYLIKTRGQQVTLSCSPISGHRSVSWYQQTPGQGLQFLFEYFSETQRNKGNFPGRFSGRQFSNSRSEMNVSTLELGDSALYLCASSLEAASYNEQFFGPGTRLTVL.

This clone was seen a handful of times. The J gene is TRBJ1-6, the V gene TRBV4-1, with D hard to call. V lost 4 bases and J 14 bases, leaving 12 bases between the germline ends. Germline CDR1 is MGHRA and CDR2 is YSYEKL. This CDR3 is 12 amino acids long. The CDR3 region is CASSRGESALHF. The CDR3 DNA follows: TGCGCCAGCAGCCGTGGTGAGTCGGCCCTCCACTTT.

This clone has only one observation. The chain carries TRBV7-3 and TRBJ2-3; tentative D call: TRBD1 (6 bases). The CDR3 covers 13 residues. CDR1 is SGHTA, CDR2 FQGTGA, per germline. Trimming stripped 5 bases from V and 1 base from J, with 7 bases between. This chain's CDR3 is CASSRTGTDTQYF. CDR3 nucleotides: TGTGCCAGCAGCCGGACAGGCACAGATACGCAGTATTTT.

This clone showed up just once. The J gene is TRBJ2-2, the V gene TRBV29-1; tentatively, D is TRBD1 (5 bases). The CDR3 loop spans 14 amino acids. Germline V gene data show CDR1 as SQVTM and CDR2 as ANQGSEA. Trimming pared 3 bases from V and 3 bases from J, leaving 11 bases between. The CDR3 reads CSVEQRQHTGELFF. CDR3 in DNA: TGCAGCGTTGAGCAGAGACAGCACACCGGGGAGCTGTTTTTT.

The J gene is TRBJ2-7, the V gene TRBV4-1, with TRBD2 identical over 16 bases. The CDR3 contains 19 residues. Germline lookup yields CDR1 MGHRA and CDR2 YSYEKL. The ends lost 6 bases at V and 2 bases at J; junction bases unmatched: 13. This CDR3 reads CASSPKETGTSGGAYEQYF. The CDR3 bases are TGCGCCAGCAGTCCCAAAGAAACAGGGACTAGCGGGGGGGCCTACGAGCAGTACTTC.

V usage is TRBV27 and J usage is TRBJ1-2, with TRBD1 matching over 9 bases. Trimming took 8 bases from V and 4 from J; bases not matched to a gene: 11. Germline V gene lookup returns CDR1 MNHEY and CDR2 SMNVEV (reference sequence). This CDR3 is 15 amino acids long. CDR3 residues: CASRTRDRGAYGYTF. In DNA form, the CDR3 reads TGTGCCAGCCGAACGCGAGACAGGGGGGCCTATGGCTACACCTTC.

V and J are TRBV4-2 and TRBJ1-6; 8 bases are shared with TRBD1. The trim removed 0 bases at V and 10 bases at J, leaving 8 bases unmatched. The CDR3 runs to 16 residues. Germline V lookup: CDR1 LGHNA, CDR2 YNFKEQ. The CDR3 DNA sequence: TGTGCCAGCAGCCAAGATCCGACAGGGGTAGGCTCACCCCTCCACTTT. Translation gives CASSQDPTGVGSPLHF.

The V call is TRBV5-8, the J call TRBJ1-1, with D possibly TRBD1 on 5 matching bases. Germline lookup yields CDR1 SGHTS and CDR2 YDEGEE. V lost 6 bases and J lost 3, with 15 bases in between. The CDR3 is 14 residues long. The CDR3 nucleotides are TGTGCCAGCAACAGCGGGACGGTCTACACTGAAGCTTTCTTT. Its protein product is CASNSGTVYTEAFF.

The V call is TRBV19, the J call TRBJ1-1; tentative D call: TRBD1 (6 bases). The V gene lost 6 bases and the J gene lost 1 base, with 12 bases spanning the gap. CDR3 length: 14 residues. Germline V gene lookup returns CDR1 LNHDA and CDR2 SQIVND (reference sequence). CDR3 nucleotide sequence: TGTGCCAGTAGCTGGGGGGGCCCGAACACTGAAGCTTTCTTT. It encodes CASSWGGPNTEAFF.

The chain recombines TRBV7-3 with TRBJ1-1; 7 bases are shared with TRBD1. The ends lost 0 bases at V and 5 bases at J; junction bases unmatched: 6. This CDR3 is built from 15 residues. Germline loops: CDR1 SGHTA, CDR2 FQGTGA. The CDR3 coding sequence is TGTGCCAGCAGCTTAACTACGGACAGGCCAACTGAAGCTTTCTTT. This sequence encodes CASSLTTDRPTEAFF.

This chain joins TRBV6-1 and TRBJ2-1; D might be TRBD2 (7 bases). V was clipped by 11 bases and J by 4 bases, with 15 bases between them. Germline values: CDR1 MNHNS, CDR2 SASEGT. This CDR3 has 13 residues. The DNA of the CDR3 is TGTGCCGGGTCGGGGGGCGGTTACAATGAGCAGTTCTTC. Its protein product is CAGSGGGYNEQFF.

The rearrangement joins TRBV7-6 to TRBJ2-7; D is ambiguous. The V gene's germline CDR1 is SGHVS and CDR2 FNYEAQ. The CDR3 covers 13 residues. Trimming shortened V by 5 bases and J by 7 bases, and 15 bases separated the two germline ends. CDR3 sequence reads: CASSASSSREQYF. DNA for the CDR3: TGTGCCAGCAGCGCCAGTAGTAGCCGGGAGCAGTACTTC.

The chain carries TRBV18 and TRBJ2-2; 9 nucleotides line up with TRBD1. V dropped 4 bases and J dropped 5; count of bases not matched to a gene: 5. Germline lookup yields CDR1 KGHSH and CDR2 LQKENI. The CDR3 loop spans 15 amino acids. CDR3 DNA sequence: TGTGCCAGCTCACTTGGGACAGGGCGGACCGGGGAGCTGTTTTTT. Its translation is CASSLGTGRTGELFF. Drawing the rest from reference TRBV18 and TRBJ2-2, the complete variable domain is NAGVMQNPRHLVRRRGQEARLRCSPMKGHSHVYWYRQLPEEGLKFMVYLQKENIIDESGMPKERFSAEFPKEGPSILRIQQVVRGDSAAYFCASSLGTGRTGELFFGEGSRLTVL.

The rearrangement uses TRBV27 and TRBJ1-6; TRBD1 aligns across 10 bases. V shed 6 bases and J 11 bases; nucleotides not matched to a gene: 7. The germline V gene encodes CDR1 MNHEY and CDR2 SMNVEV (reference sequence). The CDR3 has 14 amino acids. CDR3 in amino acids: CASSHGQGDAPLHF. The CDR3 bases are TGTGCCAGCAGCCACGGACAGGGGGACGCACCCCTCCACTTT.

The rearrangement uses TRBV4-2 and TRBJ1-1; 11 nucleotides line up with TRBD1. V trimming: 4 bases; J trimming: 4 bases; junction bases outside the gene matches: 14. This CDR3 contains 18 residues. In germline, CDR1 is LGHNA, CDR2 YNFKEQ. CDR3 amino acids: CASSPPSSGDRGITEAFF. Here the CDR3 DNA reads TGTGCCAGCAGCCCCCCCTCCAGTGGGGACAGGGGGATCACTGAAGCTTTCTTT.

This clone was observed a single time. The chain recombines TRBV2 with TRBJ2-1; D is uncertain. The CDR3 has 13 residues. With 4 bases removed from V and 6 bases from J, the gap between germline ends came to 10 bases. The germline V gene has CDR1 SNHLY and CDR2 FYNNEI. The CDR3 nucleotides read TGTGCCAGCAGTGTGGATGGCGGCAATGAGCAGTTCTTC. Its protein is CASSVDGGNEQFF.

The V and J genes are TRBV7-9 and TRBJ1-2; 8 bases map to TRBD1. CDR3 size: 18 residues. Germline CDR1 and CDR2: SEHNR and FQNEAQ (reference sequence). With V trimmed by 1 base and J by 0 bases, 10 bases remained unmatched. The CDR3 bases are TGTGCCAGCAGCTTAGAATCGACAGGGGCGCTAGCTAACTATGGCTACACCTTC. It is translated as CASSLESTGALANYGYTF.

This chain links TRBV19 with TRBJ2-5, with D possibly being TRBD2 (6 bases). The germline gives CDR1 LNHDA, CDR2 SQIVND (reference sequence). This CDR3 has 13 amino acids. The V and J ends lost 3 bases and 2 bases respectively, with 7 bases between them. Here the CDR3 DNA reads TGTGCCAGTAGTATCGGGGGACAAGAGACCCAGTACTTC. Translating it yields CASSIGGQETQYF.